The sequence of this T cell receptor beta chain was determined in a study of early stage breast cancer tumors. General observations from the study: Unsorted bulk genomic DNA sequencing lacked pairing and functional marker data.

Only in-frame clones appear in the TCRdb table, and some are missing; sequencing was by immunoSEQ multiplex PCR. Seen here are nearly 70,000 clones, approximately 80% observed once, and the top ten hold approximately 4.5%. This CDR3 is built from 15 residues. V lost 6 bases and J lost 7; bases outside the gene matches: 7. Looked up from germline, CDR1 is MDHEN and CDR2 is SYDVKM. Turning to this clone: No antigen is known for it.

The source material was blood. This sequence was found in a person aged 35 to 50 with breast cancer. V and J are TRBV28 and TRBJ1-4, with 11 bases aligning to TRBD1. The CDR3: CASSARTGGFEKLFF. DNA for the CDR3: TGTGCCAGCAGCGCGCGGACAGGGGGCTTTGAAAAACTGTTTTTT.